Listed below are T cell receptor beta chains from one sample, sequenced in a study of cytomegalovirus exposure and HLA in healthy donors. TCRdb's table, derived via immunoSEQ multiplex PCR, lists solely in-frame clones and lacks some. Found here are roughly 130,000 clones, around 71% of them singletons; the top ten hold around 2.7%. The specimen sequenced was PBMCs. Receptors were obtained from an older woman in good health and CMV-seropositive. Both conserved end residues are part of each CDR3. The order of the fields is D gene, V gene, clone size, J gene, CDR3 DNA, CDR3 protein. D genes are given only for firm matches. Some rows have no size entry. The others give once, few or many, or a class for an expanded clone.

>TRBD2|TRBV18|-|TRBJ2-2
TGTGCCAGCCCCCGGCGGGAGATCATTAACACCGGGGAGCTGTTTTTT
CASPRREIINTGELFF
>TRBD1|TRBV25-1|few|TRBJ2-1
TGTGCCAGCAGTGGACGGACAGGGGGAGATGAGCAGTTCTTC
CASSGRTGGDEQFF
>TRBD1|TRBV6-1|-|TRBJ2-5
TGTGCCAGCAGCCTGAGGGGGCTGGGGGAGACCCAGTACTTC
CASSLRGLGETQYF
>-|TRBV6-1|few|TRBJ1-3
TGTGCCAGCAGTACAGACAGGGGAAACACCATATATTTT
CASSTDRGNTIYF
>TRBD1|TRBV10-3|-|TRBJ2-7
TGTGCCATCACTACCGGGACAGGGGGCGAGCAGTACTTC
CAITTGTGGEQYF
>TRBD1|TRBV19|-|TRBJ2-3
TGTGCCAGTAGTGGGACAGGTTCACCAGATACGCAGTATTTT
CASSGTGSPDTQYF
>TRBD2|TRBV2|-|TRBJ2-6
TGTGCCAGCAGTGTGGAGGGACTAGCGGGGGATTACTCTGGGGCCAACGTCCTGACTTTC
CASSVEGLAGDYSGANVLTF
>-|TRBV9|-|TRBJ1-5
TGTGCCAGCAGCGTAAACGCGGGGGGCAATCAGCCCCAGCATTTT
CASSVNAGGNQPQHF
>TRBD1|TRBV5-6|-|TRBJ1-1
TGTGCCAGCAGCTTTTTTTCCGGGACAGGGACCATGAACACTGAAGCTTTCTTT
CASSFFSGTGTMNTEAFF
>TRBD2|TRBV16|-|TRBJ2-7
TGTGCCAGCAGCCAATCGACCGGGGGGGACTCCTACGAGCAGTACTTC
CASSQSTGGDSYEQYF
>-|TRBV10-2|-|TRBJ2-5
TGCGCCAGCAGTGAAGTGGGAGTCCTGGGGGAGACCCAGTACTTC
CASSEVGVLGETQYF
>TRBD2|TRBV2|-|TRBJ2-5
TGTGCCAGCAGTTCCCTAGCGGGGCCGGAGACCCAGTACTTC
CASSSLAGPETQYF
>-|TRBV11-1|few|TRBJ2-7
TGTGCCAGCAGCTTGTCCTTGGCAGGGGAGAACGAGCAGTACTTC
CASSLSLAGENEQYF
>-|TRBV7-3|-|TRBJ2-5
TGTGCCAGCAAGAACCCGGGGTCAGAGACCCAGTACTTC
CASKNPGSETQYF
>TRBD2|TRBV9|-|TRBJ2-1
TGTGCCAGCAGCGCCGGGACTAGCTCCTACAATGAGCAGTTCTTC
CASSAGTSSYNEQFF
>-|TRBV27|-|TRBJ1-2
TGTGCCAGCAGACCAGGGAATCACTATGGCTACACCTTC
CASRPGNHYGYTF
>-|TRBV6-1|-|TRBJ2-5
TGTGCCAGCAGTGAAGCACGGCTAGCGATGAGGGAGACCCAGTACTTC
CASSEARLAMRETQYF
>TRBD1|TRBV7-9|-|TRBJ1-5
TGTGCCAGCAGCAATTTGCCGGGACAGGGAAAGCAGCCCCAGCATTTT
CASSNLPGQGKQPQHF
>-|TRBV5-1|-|TRBJ1-1
TGCGCCAGCACCAGAAGGGGGGGGAACACTGAAGCTTTCTTT
CASTRRGGNTEAFF
>TRBD1|TRBV19|few|TRBJ1-2
TGTGCCAGTAGTTCAGCAGGGGGCCATGGCTACACCTTC
CASSSAGGHGYTF
>-|TRBV4-1|-|TRBJ1-5
TGCGCCAGCAGCCAAAGCGTGACCCTAACGAGGCAGCCCCAGCATTTT
CASSQSVTLTRQPQHF
>-|TRBV5-6|-|TRBJ1-6
TGTGCCAGCAGACTCCGGGTTTCGAATTCACCCCTCCACTTT
CASRLRVSNSPLHF
>-|TRBV6-5|-|TRBJ2-4
TGTGCCAGCAGTTCCGGGGTGTACGGAGACATTCAGTACTTC
CASSSGVYGDIQYF
>-|TRBV11-2|-|TRBJ2-5
TGTGCCAGCAGCCCGAGGGGGTATCGAGAGACCCAGTACTTC
CASSPRGYRETQYF
>-|TRBV27|-|TRBJ1-2
TGTGCCAGCAGTTCCCCAACGAGGAGGGCGGCTAACTATGGCTACACCTTC
CASSSPTRRAANYGYTF
>TRBD2|TRBV6-5|-|TRBJ2-7
TGTGCCAGCAGGACCCTGCGGGGGTCCTACGAGCAGTACTTC
CASRTLRGSYEQYF
>TRBD1|TRBV9|-|TRBJ1-4
TGTGCCAGCAGCGCCCAGGGACAGGGACATGAAAAACTGTTTTTT
CASSAQGQGHEKLFF
>TRBD1|TRBV4-2|-|TRBJ2-5
TGTGCCAGCAGCCAACCTCCGGGACAGGGGTATTCCGGGCAGTACTTC
CASSQPPGQGYSGQYF
>TRBD1|TRBV9|-|TRBJ2-5
TGTGCCAGCAGCGCCAATGGACAGGTGCCGGTAGAGACCCAGTACTTC
CASSANGQVPVETQYF
>TRBD2|TRBV5-6|-|TRBJ2-5
TGTGCCAGCAGCTTCCGTAGCGGGACCAATTGGGAGACCCAGTACTTC
CASSFRSGTNWETQYF
>-|TRBV5-4|few|TRBJ1-5
TGTGCCAGCAGCTTGGGGGCAGGGTCGGATCAGCCCCAGCATTTT
CASSLGAGSDQPQHF
>-|TRBV4-2|once|TRBJ2-1
TGTGCCAGCAGCCAGGGAGAGAGGTATGAGCAGTTCTTC
CASSQGERYEQFF
>TRBD1|TRBV12-5|-|TRBJ2-3
TGTGCTAGTGGGACCGGGACAGGGCCAGATACGCAGTATTTT
CASGTGTGPDTQYF
>-|TRBV6-4|few|TRBJ2-7
TGTGCCAGCAGTGACTCTCCAGGCTACGAGCAGTACTTC
CASSDSPGYEQYF
>-|TRBV15|-|TRBJ2-7
TGTGCCACCAGCAGGCGGGACAGCTCCTACGAGCAGTACTTC
CATSRRDSSYEQYF
>-|TRBV5-6|-|TRBJ1-1
TGTGCCAGCAGCTTTGGCTTGAACACTGAAGCTTTCTTT
CASSFGLNTEAFF
>TRBD1|TRBV14|few|TRBJ1-6
TGTGCCAGCAGCCTTTCCGGGACAGGGGGCTTTGATTCACCCCTCCACTTT
CASSLSGTGGFDSPLHF
>-|TRBV5-1|-|TRBJ1-3
TGCGCCAGCAGTGTTGGCCACTCTGGAAACACCATATATTTT
CASSVGHSGNTIYF
>-|TRBV14|-|TRBJ2-5
TGTGCCAGCAGCCCTGCGCGGCAGGGCATCGGAGAGACCCAGTACTTC
CASSPARQGIGETQYF
>-|TRBV6-6|-|TRBJ2-7
TGTGCCAGCAGCTACAAAAACCCCAGGGGTGGATACGAGCAGTACTTC
CASSYKNPRGGYEQYF
>-|TRBV5-6|-|TRBJ2-7
TGTGCCAGCAGCTTCGACAGCCGTAACGAGCAGTACTTC
CASSFDSRNEQYF
>-|TRBV7-3|few|TRBJ1-1
TGTGCCAGCAGCTCCAAGACTAGCCTGAACACTGAAGCTTTCTTT
CASSSKTSLNTEAFF
>-|TRBV5-1|-|TRBJ1-2
TGCGCCAGCAGCTTGGGTACCAGGGACTATGGCTACACCTTC
CASSLGTRDYGYTF
>TRBD1|TRBV10-2|-|TRBJ2-3
TGCGCCAGCAGTATAACTGTTCCGCAGGGGGTTTGCCACACAGATACGCAGTATTTT
CASSITVPQGVCHTDTQYF
>-|TRBV9|-|TRBJ2-7
TGTGCCAGCAGCGTAGTCGGGGGATACGAGCAGTACTTC
CASSVVGGYEQYF
>TRBD2|TRBV5-1|-|TRBJ2-1
TGCGCCAGCAGCTTGGGACTAGCGGGGGCCTACAATGAGCAGTTCTTC
CASSLGLAGAYNEQFF
>TRBD1|TRBV5-6|once|TRBJ2-5
TGTGCCAGCAGCTGGTCAGGGGGCCAGGAGACCCAGTACTTC
CASSWSGGQETQYF
>-|TRBV27|few|TRBJ1-6
TGTGCCAGCAGTTCCCCAGGGTGGAATTCACCCCTCCACTTT
CASSSPGWNSPLHF
>TRBD2|TRBV25-1|-|TRBJ2-7
TGTGCCAGCAGTGAATTCGCGGGTCGGGGCGGGGGGTCCAAGCAGTACTTC
CASSEFAGRGGGSKQYF
>TRBD1|TRBV6-5|-|TRBJ2-7
TGTGCCAGCAGTTACTCGTACGGGACAGTCTACGAGCAGTACTTC
CASSYSYGTVYEQYF
>-|TRBV5-1|-|TRBJ1-2
TGCGCCAGCAGCTTGTCGGCCGACAGTGGCTATGGCTACACCTTC
CASSLSADSGYGYTF
>-|TRBV6-5|-|TRBJ1-6
TGTGCCAGCAGTTACGGACAGAATAATAATTCACCCCTCCACTTT
CASSYGQNNNSPLHF
>-|TRBV5-1|-|TRBJ1-4
TGCGCCAGCCGCCCCTCCCCCGGAGTGACCTTTGAAAAACTGTTTTTT
CASRPSPGVTFEKLFF
>-|TRBV5-1|once|TRBJ1-3
TGCGCCAGCAGCCGGGACTTCTCTGGAAACACCATATATTTT
CASSRDFSGNTIYF
>-|TRBV5-1|-|TRBJ1-1
TGCGCCAGCAGCCTTCTCGGCAGGGCGAGTGGCACTGAAGCTTTCTTT
CASSLLGRASGTEAFF
>-|TRBV4-1|-|TRBJ1-6
TGCGCCAGCAGCCAAGAGGGGACCAGCGGGTCACCCCTCCACTTT
CASSQEGTSGSPLHF